The 24 T cell receptor beta chains below come from one sample, sequenced in a study of OX40 agonist ivuxolimab in advanced cancers. This table comes from immunoSEQ multiplex PCR, and its TCRdb copy is limited to in-frame clones, with some not included. Altogether about 48,000 clones are present, more than 80% being singletons, with the ten largest covering approximately 1.1%. Source: CD4+ or CD8+ T cells sorted from blood, taken in a trial of the OX40 agonist ivuxolimab. Receptor source: an adult with an advanced solid tumor such as melanoma, head and neck, liver or kidney cancer.

The genes are TRBV6-5 and TRBJ1-2; tentative D call: TRBD1 (5 bases). The CDR3 contains 15 residues. Germline V gene data show CDR1 as MNHEY and CDR2 as SVGAGI. V was clipped by 7 bases and J by 3 bases, with 18 bases between them. CDR3 sequence (DNA): TGTGCCAGCACCTCTTCCGGCAGGGCGGACTATGGCTACACCTTC. The encoded protein is CASTSSGRADYGYTF.

The chain uses TRBV6-4 and TRBJ2-3; 7 bases line up with TRBD2. V shed 6 bases and J 6 bases; nucleotides not matched to a gene: 6. This CDR3 has 13 residues. Germline V CDR1 and CDR2: MRHNA, SNTAGT. The CDR3 DNA reads TGTGCCAGCAGCCGACTAGCTTGGGATACGCAGTATTTT. Translated: CASSRLAWDTQYF.

This clone is medium-sized (0.01 to 0.1%) by share. V is TRBV7-9 and J is TRBJ1-2, with TRBD1 identical over 12 bases. Trimming took 2 bases from V and 6 from J; bases not matched to a gene: 4. Germline-derived CDR1 and CDR2 are SEHNR and FQNEAQ (reference sequence). This CDR3 has 15 amino acids. In nucleotides, the CDR3 is TGTGCCAGCAGCTTATCGGGACAGGGGGCTGATGGCTACACCTTC. Protein sequence: CASSLSGQGADGYTF.

The rearrangement links TRBV19 to TRBJ2-5; TRBD2 matches 9 bases. The length of the CDR3 is 16 residues. V shed 3 bases and J 5 bases; nucleotides not matched to a gene: 10. Germline V gene sequence: CDR1 LNHDA, CDR2 SQIVND (reference sequence). This chain's CDR3 is CASSIRPPSGAETQYF. CDR3 DNA sequence: TGTGCCAGTAGTATCAGACCCCCTAGCGGGGCTGAGACCCAGTACTTC. Looking up the rest from reference TRBV19 and TRBJ2-5 gives the full variable domain: DGGITQSPKYLFRKEGQNVTLSCEQNLNHDAMYWYRQDPGQGLRLIYYSQIVNDFQKGDIAEGYSVSREKKESFPLTVTSAQKNPTAFYLCASSIRPPSGAETQYFGPGTRLLVL.

The chain uses TRBV7-9 and TRBJ1-1; D is undetermined. V was pared by 7 bases and J by 0 bases, with 9 bases between. This CDR3 contains 13 residues. Germline V gene sequence: CDR1 SEHNR, CDR2 FQNEAQ (reference sequence). Here the CDR3 DNA reads TGTGCCAGCAACTCATTCATGAACACTGAAGCTTTCTTT. Protein product: CASNSFMNTEAFF.

This sequence joins TRBV29-1 and TRBJ1-2; TRBD1 aligns across 10 bases. With 5 bases clipped from V and 8 bases from J, the junction kept 8 bases outside the gene matches. This CDR3 contains 13 residues. CDR1 SQVTM and CDR2 ANQGSEA come from the germline V gene. This CDR3 reads CSVRGQGYGGYTF. CDR3 in DNA: TGCAGCGTTAGGGGACAGGGGTATGGAGGCTACACCTTC.

The chain has TRBV6-5 and TRBJ1-6, with 7 bases matching TRBD1. The CDR3 contains 14 residues. Per the germline V gene, CDR1 is MNHEY and CDR2 is SVGAGI. With 6 bases clipped from V and 8 bases from J, the junction kept 7 bases outside the gene matches. Written as DNA, the CDR3 is TGTGCCAGCAGCTCGGACAGGTTTTATTCACCCCTCCACTTT. Its protein product is CASSSDRFYSPLHF.

V gene TRBV7-2 combines with J gene TRBJ2-5; a weak D match, TRBD2 (5 bases). The germline V gene has CDR1 SGHTA and CDR2 FQGNSA. The CDR3 is 13 residues long. V was cut by 2 bases and J by 2 bases, with 6 bases left in between. CDR3 DNA: TGTGCCAGCAGCTTACAGCGGCAAGAGACCCAGTACTTC. Amino acid sequence: CASSLQRQETQYF.

J is TRBJ2-7 and V is TRBV10-3, with D possibly matching TRBD1 (6 bases). The germline V gene has CDR1 ENHRY and CDR2 SYGVKD. The V end was cut by 0 bases, the J end by 0 bases, with 9 bases between. This CDR3 is 15 amino acids long. The CDR3 DNA reads as TGTGCCATCAGTGAGTCCGACAGGCGCTCCTACGAGCAGTACTTC. Encoded protein: CAISESDRRSYEQYF.

There are a few counts of this clone. The chain couples TRBV7-6 to TRBJ2-3; TRBD1 might be the D (5 bases). CDR1 is SGHVS, CDR2 FNYEAQ, per germline. This CDR3 spans 15 amino acids. With 0 bases removed from V and 0 bases from J, the gap between germline ends came to 7 bases. The CDR3 region has the DNA TGTGCCAGCAGCTTAGCCCAGGGAAGCACAGATACGCAGTATTTT. Translation: CASSLAQGSTDTQYF.

The genes are TRBV7-2 and TRBJ1-6; 9 positions agree with TRBD1. This CDR3 region has 17 residues. Losses at the gene ends were 5 bases for V and 7 bases for J; bases not matched to a gene: 12. Germline V CDR1 and CDR2: SGHTA, FQGNSA. The CDR3 DNA sequence: TGTGCCAGCAGCGGAGGGGACAGGGTTCAGCGGAATTCACCCCTCCACTTT. Translating gives CASSGGDRVQRNSPLHF.

This chain links TRBV9 with TRBJ2-5; TRBD1 matches at 8 bases. V lost 4 bases and J lost 1; bases outside the gene matches: 3. The CDR3 loop spans 14 amino acids. The germline V gene encodes CDR1 SGDLS and CDR2 YYNGEE. CDR3 DNA sequence: TGTGCCAGCAGCCGCACAGGGGGCCAAGAGACCCAGTACTTC. Its protein product is CASSRTGGQETQYF.

This clone was found a few times. The chain couples TRBV10-2 to TRBJ1-6, with D unresolved. Trimming left V 3 bases short and J 9 bases short, with 6 bases between. The CDR3 sequence is 12 residues long. CDR1 and CDR2 from the germline V gene are WSHSY and SAAADI. CDR3 residues: CASSDSSSPLHF. Here the CDR3 DNA reads TGCGCCAGCAGTGATAGCTCTTCACCCCTCCACTTT.

About this clone: Mismatch with germline at one junction end may stem from a read error. The rearrangement joins TRBV7-7 to TRBJ2-3; weak D call: TRBD2 (5 bases). Per the germline V gene, CDR1 is SSHAT and CDR2 is FNYEAQ (reference sequence). This CDR3 spans 14 amino acids. In DNA, the CDR3 is TGTGCTAGCAGCCCGGGCACCGGGGCAGATACGCAGTATTTT. Protein sequence: CASSPGTGADTQYF.

The J gene is TRBJ1-2, the V gene TRBV7-9, with D hard to call. V lost 4 bases to trimming and J lost 5 bases, with 8 bases between them. The CDR3 totals 12 residues. Germline CDR1 SEHNR, CDR2 FQNEAQ (reference sequence). CDR3 coding DNA: TGTGCCAGCAGCTCGGAAGGGTATGGCTACACCTTC. It is translated as CASSSEGYGYTF.

V and J are TRBV30 and TRBJ1-2, with 9 bases identical to TRBD1. Germline V gene data show CDR1 as GTSNPN and CDR2 as SVGIG (reference sequence). The CDR3 totals 14 residues. The J segment lost 8 bases and the V segment lost 4 bases, leaving 11 bases of the junction unmatched. The chain's CDR3 is CAWIIQGASGGYTF. Here the CDR3 DNA reads TGTGCCTGGATCATACAGGGGGCTAGTGGGGGCTACACCTTC.

A single count supports this clone. Additional DNA sequences in this sample encode the identical CDR3. The chain has TRBV19 and TRBJ2-2; 9 nucleotides agree with TRBD1. The J segment lost 5 bases and the V segment lost 3 bases, leaving 4 bases of the junction unmatched. Germline lookup yields CDR1 LNHDA and CDR2 SQIVND (reference sequence). The CDR3 is made up of 15 amino acids. The CDR3 DNA reads as TGTGCCAGTAGTATCGGGGACAGGGTAACCGGGGAGCTGTTTTTT. It is translated as CASSIGDRVTGELFF.

This chain's CDR3 is CASRRQGVSREKLFF. CDR3 nucleotide sequence: TGTGCCAGCCGCAGACAGGGGGTTTCTCGCGAAAAACTGTTTTTT. The V call is TRBV2, the J call TRBJ1-4, with 9 bases lining up with TRBD1. The CDR3 covers 15 residues. Germline loops: CDR1 SNHLY, CDR2 FYNNEI. J was trimmed by 8 bases and V by 8 bases; bases with no gene match: 12.

The gene calls are TRBV5-4 and TRBJ1-6; D ambiguous. CDR3 length equals 15 residues. The ends were cut back, 3 bases at V and 7 bases at J, with 14 bases in the middle. Germline V lookup: CDR1 SGHNT, CDR2 YYREEE (reference sequence). DNA for the CDR3: TGTGCCAGCAGCTCAGGCGGGTTTATAAATTCACCCCTCCACTTT. The encoded protein is CASSSGGFINSPLHF.

V and J are TRBV4-3 and TRBJ1-5, with no clear D. This CDR3 has 15 residues. Germline loops: CDR1 LGHNA, CDR2 YSLEER. Trimming took off 0 bases at V and 7 bases at J, with 13 bases between the two ends. The CDR3: CASSQDLGVGQPQHF. CDR3 coding DNA: TGCGCCAGCAGCCAAGATCTCGGGGTAGGACAGCCCCAGCATTTT.

The V call is TRBV25-1, the J call TRBJ2-5; the match to TRBD2 covers 7 bases. The CDR3 runs to 13 residues. The trim removed 1 base at V and 4 bases at J, leaving 0 bases unmatched. CDR1 is MGHDK, CDR2 SYGVNS, per germline. The CDR3 sequence is CASSEWGGETQYF. The CDR3 DNA reads TGTGCCAGCAGTGAATGGGGGGGAGAGACCCAGTACTTC.

The chain has TRBV4-1 and TRBJ2-7; D possibly corresponds to TRBD2 (5 bases). The CDR3 covers 16 residues. Germline CDR1 MGHRA, CDR2 YSYEKL. V was clipped by 1 base and J by 0 bases, with 13 bases between them. The CDR3 loop is CASSQATGSSSYEQYF. The DNA for the CDR3 is TGCGCCAGCAGCCAAGCTACGGGGAGCAGCTCCTACGAGCAGTACTTC.

V and J are TRBV5-1 and TRBJ2-6, with 8 nucleotides matching TRBD1. This CDR3 contains 16 residues. Germline V gene lookup returns CDR1 SGHRS and CDR2 YFSETQ. The V and J ends lost 2 bases and 0 bases, in that order; junction bases with no gene match: 1. The CDR3 DNA reads as TGCGCCAGCAGCTTAACAGGGGGCTCTGGGGCCAACGTCCTGACTTTC. Its translation: CASSLTGGSGANVLTF.

The rearrangement joins TRBV20-1 to TRBJ1-1; tentative D call: TRBD1 (5 bases). CDR1 is DFQATT, CDR2 SNEGSKA, per germline (reference sequence). V lost 6 bases to trimming and J lost 6 bases, with 11 bases between them. The CDR3 is made up of 11 amino acids. The CDR3 loop reads CSAERGAEAFF. The CDR3 region has the DNA TGCAGTGCCGAACGGGGGGCTGAAGCTTTCTTT.